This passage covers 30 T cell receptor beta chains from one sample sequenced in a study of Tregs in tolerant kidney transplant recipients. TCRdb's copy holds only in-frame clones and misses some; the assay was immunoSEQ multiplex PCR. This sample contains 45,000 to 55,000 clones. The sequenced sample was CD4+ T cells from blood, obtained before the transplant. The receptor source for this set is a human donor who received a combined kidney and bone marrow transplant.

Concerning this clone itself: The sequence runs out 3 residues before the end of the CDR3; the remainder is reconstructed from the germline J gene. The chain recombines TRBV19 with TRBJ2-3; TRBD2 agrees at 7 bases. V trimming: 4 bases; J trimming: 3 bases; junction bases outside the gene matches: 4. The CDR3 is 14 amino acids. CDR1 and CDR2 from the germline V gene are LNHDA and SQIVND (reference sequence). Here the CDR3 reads CASSTGTTTDTQYF. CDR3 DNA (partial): TGTGCCAGTAGTACCGGGACTACGACAGATACG.

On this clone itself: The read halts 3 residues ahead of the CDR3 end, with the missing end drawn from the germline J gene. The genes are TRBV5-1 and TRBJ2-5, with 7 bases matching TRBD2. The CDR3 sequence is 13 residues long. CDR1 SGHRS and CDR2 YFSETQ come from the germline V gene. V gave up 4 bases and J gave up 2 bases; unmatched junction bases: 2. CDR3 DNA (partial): TGCGCCAGCAGCGGGGGGGGTCAAGAGACC. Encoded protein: CASSGGGQET. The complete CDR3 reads CASSGGGQETQYF.

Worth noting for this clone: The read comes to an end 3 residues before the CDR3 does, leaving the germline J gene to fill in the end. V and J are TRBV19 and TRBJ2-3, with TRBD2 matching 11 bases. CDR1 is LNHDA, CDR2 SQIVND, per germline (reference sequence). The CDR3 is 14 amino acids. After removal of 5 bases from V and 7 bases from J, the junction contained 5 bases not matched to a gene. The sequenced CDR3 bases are TGTGCCAGTAGTCCCGGGACTAGCGGCAATACG. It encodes CASSPGTSGNT. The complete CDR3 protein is CASSPGTSGNTQYF.

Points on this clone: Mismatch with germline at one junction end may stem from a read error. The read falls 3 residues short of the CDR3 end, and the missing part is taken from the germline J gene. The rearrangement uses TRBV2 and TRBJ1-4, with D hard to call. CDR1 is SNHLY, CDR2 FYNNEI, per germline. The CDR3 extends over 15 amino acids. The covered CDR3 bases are TGTGCCAGCAGCGACCGAGGGTCGAGTAATGGAAAA. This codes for CASSDRGSSNGK. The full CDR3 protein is CASSDRGSSNGKLFF.

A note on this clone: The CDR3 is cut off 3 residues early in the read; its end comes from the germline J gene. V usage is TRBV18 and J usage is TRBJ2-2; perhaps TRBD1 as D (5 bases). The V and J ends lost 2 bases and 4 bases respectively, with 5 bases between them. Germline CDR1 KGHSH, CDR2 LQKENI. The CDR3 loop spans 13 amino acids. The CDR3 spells CASSPDSTGELFF. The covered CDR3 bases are TGTGCCAGCTCACCAGACAGCACCGGGGAG.

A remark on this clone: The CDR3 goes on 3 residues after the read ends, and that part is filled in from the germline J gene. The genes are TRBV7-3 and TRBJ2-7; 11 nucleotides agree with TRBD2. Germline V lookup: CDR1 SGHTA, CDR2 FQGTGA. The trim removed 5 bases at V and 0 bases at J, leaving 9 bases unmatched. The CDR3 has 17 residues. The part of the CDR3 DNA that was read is TGTGCCAGCAGCCCTGGGGGTCTAGCGGGAGGCTCCTACGAG. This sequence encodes CASSPGGLAGGSYE. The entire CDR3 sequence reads CASSPGGLAGGSYEQYF.

The sequenced CDR3 bases are TGCGCCAGCAGTGAGTCTGGGGGCCCC. It encodes CASSESGGP. The whole CDR3 region reads CASSESGGPQHF. The chain couples TRBV10-1 to TRBJ1-5, with D possibly matching TRBD1 (6 bases). Read sequence stops 3 residues before the CDR3 end, and the germline J gene provides the missing end. Germline CDR1 reads WNHNN; CDR2 reads SYGVQD (reference sequence). This CDR3 has 12 amino acids.

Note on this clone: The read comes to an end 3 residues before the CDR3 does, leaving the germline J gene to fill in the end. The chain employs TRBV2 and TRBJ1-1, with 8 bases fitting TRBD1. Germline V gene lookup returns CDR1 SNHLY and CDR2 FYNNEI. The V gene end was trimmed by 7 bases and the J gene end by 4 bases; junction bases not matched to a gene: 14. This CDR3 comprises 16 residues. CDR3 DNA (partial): TGTGCCAGCACCCCGGCTGGTACAGGGGGTAGCACTGAA. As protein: CASTPAGTGGSTE. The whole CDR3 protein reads CASTPAGTGGSTEAFF.

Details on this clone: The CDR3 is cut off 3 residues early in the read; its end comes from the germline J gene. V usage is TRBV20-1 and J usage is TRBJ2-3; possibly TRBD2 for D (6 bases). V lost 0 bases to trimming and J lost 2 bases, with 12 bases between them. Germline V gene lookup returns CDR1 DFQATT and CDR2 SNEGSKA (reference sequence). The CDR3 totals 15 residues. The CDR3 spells CSARDPGTSTDTQYF. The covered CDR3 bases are TGCAGTGCTAGAGATCCCGGGACTTCCACAGATACG.

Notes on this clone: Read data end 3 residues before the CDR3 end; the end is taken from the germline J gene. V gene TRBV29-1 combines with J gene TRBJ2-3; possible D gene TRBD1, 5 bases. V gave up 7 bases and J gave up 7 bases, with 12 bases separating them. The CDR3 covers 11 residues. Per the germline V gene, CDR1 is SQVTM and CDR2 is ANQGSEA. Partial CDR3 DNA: TGCAGCGCTCCAGGGCCCCATACG. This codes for CSAPGPHT. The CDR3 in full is CSAPGPHTQYF.

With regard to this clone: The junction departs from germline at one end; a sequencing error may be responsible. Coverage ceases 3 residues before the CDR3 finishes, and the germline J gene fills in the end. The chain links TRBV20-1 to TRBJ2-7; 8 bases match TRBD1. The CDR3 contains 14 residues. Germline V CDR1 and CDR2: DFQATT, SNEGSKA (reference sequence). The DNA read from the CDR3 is TGCAGTGCCAGAGCCAGGGGGCTCGCCTACGAG. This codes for CSARARGLAYE. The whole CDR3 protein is CSARARGLAYEQYF.

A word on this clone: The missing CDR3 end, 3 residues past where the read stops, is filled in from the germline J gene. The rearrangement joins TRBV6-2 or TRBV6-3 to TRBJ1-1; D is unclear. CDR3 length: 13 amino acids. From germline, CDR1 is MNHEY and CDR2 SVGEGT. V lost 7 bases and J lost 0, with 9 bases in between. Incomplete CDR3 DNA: TGTGCCAGCAATCGAGCCTTGAACACTGAA. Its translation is CASNRALNTE. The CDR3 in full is CASNRALNTEAFF.

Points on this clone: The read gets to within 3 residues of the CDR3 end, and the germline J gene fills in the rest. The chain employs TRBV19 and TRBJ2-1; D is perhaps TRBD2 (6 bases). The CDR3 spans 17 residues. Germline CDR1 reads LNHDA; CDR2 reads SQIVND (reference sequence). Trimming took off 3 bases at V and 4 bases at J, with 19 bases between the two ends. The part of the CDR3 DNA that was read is TGTGCCAGTAGTATTCCGGGGGTAGAAAGGGCGTACAATGAG. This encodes CASSIPGVERAYNE. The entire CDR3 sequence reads CASSIPGVERAYNEQFF.

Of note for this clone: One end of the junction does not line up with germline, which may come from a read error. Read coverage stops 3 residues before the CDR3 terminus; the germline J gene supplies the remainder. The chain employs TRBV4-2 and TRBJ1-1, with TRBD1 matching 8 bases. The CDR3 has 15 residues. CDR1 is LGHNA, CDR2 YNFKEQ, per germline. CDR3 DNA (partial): TGCGCCAGCAGCCCAGGGGACAGGACTTACACTGAA. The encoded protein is CASSPGDRTYTE. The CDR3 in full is CASSPGDRTYTEAFF.

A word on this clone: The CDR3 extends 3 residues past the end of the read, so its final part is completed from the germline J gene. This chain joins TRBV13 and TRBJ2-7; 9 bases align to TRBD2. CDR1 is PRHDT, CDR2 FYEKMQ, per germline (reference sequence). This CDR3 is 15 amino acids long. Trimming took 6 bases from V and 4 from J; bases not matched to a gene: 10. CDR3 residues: CASSGPPSGMYEQYF. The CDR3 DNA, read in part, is TGTGCCAGCAGTGGACCCCCTAGCGGGATGTACGAG.

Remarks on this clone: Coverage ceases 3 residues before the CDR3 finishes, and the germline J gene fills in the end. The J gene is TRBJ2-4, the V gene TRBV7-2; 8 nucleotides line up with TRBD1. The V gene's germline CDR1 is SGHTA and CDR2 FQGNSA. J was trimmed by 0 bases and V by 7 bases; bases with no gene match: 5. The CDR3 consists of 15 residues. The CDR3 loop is CASTQGAGAKNIQYF. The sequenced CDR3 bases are TGTGCCAGCACCCAGGGGGCGGGAGCCAAAAACATT.

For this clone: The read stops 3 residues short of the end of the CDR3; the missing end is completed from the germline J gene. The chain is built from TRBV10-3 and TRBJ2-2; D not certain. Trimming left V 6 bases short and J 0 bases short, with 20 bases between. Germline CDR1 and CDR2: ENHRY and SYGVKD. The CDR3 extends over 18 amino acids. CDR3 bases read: TGTGCCATCAGCCCCTCCGGTTCTGCGGTGGCGAACACCGGGGAG. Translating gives CAISPSGSAVANTGE. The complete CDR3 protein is CAISPSGSAVANTGELFF.

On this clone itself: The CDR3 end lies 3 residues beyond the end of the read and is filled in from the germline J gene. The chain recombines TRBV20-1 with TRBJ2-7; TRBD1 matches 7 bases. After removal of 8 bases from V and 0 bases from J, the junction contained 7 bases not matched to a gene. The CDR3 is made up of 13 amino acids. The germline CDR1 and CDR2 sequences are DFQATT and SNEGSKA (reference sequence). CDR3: CSNQRTGSYEQYF. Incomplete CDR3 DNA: TGCAGTAATCAACGGACAGGCTCCTACGAG.

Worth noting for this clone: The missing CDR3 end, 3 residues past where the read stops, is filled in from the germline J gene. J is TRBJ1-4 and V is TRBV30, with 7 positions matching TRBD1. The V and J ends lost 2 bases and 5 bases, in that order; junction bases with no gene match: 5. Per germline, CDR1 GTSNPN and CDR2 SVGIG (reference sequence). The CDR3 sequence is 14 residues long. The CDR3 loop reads CAWSMDRRNEKLFF. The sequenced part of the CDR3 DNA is TGTGCCTGGAGTATGGACAGGAGAAATGAAAAA.

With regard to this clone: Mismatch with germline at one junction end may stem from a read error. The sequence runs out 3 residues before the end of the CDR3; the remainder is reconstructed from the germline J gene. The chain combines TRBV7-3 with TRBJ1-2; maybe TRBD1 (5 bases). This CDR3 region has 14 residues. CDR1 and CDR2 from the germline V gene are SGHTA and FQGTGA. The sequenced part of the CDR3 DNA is TGTGCCAGCAGCCTAACGGGGCAGAACTATGGC. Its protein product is CASSLTGQNYG. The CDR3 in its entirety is CASSLTGQNYGYTF.

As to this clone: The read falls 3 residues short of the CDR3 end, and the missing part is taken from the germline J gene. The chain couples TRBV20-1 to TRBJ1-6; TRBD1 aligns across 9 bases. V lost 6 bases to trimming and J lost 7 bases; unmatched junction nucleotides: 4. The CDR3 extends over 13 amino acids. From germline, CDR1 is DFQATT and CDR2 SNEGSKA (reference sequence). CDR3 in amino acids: CSALTGGNSPLHF. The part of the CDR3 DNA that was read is TGCAGTGCCCTGACAGGGGGGAATTCACCC.

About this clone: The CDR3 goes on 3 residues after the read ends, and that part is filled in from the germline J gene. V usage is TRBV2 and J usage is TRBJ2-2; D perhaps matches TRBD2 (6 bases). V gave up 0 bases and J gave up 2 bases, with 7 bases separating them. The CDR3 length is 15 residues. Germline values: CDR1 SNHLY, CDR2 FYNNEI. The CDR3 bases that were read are TGTGCCAGCAGTGAAGCCGGGGGTAACACCGGGGAG. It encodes CASSEAGGNTGE. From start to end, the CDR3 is CASSEAGGNTGELFF.

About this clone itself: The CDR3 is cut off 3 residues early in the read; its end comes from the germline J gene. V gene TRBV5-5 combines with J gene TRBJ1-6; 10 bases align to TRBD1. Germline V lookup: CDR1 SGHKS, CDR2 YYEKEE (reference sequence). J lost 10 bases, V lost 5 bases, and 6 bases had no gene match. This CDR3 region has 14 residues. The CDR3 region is CASSSDRGLSPLHF. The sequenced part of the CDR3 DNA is TGTGCCAGCAGTTCCGACAGGGGGCTATCACCC.

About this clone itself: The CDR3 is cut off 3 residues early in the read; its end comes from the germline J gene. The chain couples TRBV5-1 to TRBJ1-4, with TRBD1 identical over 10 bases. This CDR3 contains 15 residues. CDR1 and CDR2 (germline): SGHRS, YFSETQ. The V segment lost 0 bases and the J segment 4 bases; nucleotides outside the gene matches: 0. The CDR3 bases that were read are TGCGCCAGCAGCTTGGGGACAGGGGGTAATGAAAAA. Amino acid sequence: CASSLGTGGNEK. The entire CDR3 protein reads CASSLGTGGNEKLFF. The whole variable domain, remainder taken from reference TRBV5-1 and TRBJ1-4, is KAGVTQTPRYLIKTRGQQVTLSCSPISGHRSVSWYQQTPGQGLQFLFEYFSETQRNKGNFPGRFSGRQFSNSRSEMNVSTLELGDSALYLCASSLGTGGNEKLFFGSGTQLSVL.

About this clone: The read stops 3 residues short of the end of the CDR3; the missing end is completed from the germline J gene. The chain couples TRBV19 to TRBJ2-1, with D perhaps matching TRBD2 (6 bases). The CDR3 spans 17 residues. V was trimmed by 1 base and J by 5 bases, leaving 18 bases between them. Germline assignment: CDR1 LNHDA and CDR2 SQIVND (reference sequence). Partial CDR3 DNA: TGTGCCAGTAGTATAGTTTTCTCGGCGGGGCAAGACAATGAG. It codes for CASSIVFSAGQDNE. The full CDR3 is CASSIVFSAGQDNEQFF.

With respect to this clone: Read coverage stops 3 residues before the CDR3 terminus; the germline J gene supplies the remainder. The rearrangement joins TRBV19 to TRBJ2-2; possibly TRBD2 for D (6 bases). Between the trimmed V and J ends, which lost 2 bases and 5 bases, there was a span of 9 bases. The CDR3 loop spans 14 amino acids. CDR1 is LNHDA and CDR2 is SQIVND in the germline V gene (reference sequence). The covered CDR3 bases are TGTGCCAGTAGTATAAATAGCGGAACCGGGGAG. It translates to CASSINSGTGE. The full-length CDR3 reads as CASSINSGTGELFF.

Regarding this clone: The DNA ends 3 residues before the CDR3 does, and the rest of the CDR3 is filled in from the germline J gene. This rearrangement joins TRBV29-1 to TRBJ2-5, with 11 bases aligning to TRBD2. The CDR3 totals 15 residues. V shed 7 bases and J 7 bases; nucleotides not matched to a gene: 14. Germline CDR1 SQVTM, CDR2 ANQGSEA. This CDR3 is CSATGTSGGGGTQYF. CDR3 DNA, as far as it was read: TGCAGCGCCACCGGGACTAGCGGAGGAGGGGGGACC.

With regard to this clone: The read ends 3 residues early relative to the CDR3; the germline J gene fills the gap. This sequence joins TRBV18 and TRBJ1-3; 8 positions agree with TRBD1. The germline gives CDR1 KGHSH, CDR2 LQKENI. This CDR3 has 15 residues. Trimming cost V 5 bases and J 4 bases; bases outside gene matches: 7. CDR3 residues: CASSDRGSSGNTIYF. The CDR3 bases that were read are TGTGCCAGCTCAGACAGGGGATCCTCGGGAAACACC.

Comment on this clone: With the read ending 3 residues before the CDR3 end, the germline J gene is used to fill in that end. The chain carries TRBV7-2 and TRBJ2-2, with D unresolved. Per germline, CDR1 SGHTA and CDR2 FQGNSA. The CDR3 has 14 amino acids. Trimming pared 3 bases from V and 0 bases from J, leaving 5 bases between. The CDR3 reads CASSFSANTGELFF. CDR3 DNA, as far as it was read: TGTGCCAGCAGCTTCTCGGCGAACACCGGGGAG.

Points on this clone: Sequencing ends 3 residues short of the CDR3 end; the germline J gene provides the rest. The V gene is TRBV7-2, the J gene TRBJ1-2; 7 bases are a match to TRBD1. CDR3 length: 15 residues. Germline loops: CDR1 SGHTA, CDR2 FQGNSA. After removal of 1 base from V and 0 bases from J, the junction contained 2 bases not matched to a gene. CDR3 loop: CASSLGGQANYGYTF. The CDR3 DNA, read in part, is TGTGCCAGCAGCTTAGGCGGACAGGCTAACTATGGC.